The entry below gives a single T cell receptor (beta chain) sequence along with its context. Its antigen is currently unknown. Profiled with immunoSEQ multiplex PCR; TCRdb holds only in-frame clones, not every one. The sample consists of over 120,000 clones, around 92% of them appearing once. This sample is part of a study of T cell responses to AZD1222 COVID-19 vaccine. Study-wide findings and caveats: All repertoire sampling was performed exclusively after the peak T cell response. Donors in the cohort were predominantly white British and more often female, and clonal diversity was possibly underestimated.

Sequenced here: peripheral blood, sampled 28 days after the second AZD1222 dose. This TCR was sampled from an adult who received the AZD1222 COVID-19 vaccine.

The CDR3 DNA follows: TGTGCCATCAGCCACGGAAACGCAAATGAGCAGTTCTTC. Its protein product is CAISHGNANEQFF. V is TRBV10-3 and J is TRBJ2-1; D gene unclear. V dropped 6 bases and J dropped 7 bases, with 13 bases sitting between them. CDR1 and CDR2 from the germline V gene are ENHRY and SYGVKD. The CDR3 has 13 residues.